The entry below describes one T cell receptor beta chain. Its antigen is as yet unknown. This sample was included in a study of response to subunit inactivated influenza vaccine. Study conclusions and caveats: It was suggested by the authors that few new T cells are recruited by each seasonal influenza vaccination.

MiXCR was run by TCRdb on the RT-PCR reads, yielding one entry per CDR3 protein. The table has about 570,000 distinct CDR3 sequences, about 10% seen once. This CDR3 comprises 14 residues. Trimming left V 4 bases short and J 2 bases short, with 10 bases between. Germline V gene data show CDR1 as MNHNS and CDR2 as SASEGT. These data were likewise used in another study, on T cells expressing NK-cell markers. That paper adds: 5'RACE template switching with UMIs generated TCR beta cDNA. HCMV seropositivity characterized most of the eight sequenced donors, and seronegativity one. Several of the donors carried dominant NKG2C+ clonotypes that took up 1.0-7.0% of their CD8+ T cells.

This chain uses TRBV6-1 with TRBJ2-3; D is ambiguous. Sequenced material: PBMCs from blood, taken on the day of vaccination. This receptor was obtained from a man aged 45-60 years who received an inactivated influenza vaccine. The CDR3: CASSGRSYTDTQYF. The DNA of the CDR3 is TGTGCCAGCAGTGGGCGATCATACACAGATACGCAGTATTTT.